Below are 27 T cell receptor beta chains sequenced from a single sample in a study of tumor-infiltrating lymphocytes in oesophageal squamous cell carcinoma. TCRdb re-analysed the PCR reads in MiXCR, keeping a single row per CDR3 protein. The sample contains about 12,000 distinct CDR3 sequences, 58% of which appear only once. The specimen sequenced was esophageal tumor tissue. Receptors were obtained from a female donor with esophageal squamous cell carcinoma.

The rearrangement joins TRBV6-6 to TRBJ2-3; unclear D gene. The CDR3 length is 12 residues. V shed 5 bases and J shed 10 bases, with 13 bases lying between them. The germline CDR1 and CDR2 sequences are MNHNY and SVGAGI (reference sequence). The CDR3 spells CASSHKPPSQYF. Written as DNA, the CDR3 is TGTGCCAGCAGTCACAAGCCCCCCTCGCAGTATTTT.

The J gene is TRBJ2-3, the V gene TRBV7-3, with 7 bases that match TRBD2. The J call may be in error: the DNA end matches TRBJ2-1 better. The CDR3 length is 12 residues. CDR1 SGHTA and CDR2 FQGTGA come from the germline V gene. The CDR3 region is CASSGLDNEQFF. The CDR3 bases are TGTGCCAGCAGCGGACTAGACAATGAGCAGTTCTTC.

This clonotype was counted only a few times. The chain uses TRBV11-1 and TRBJ2-1; TRBD2 matches 11 bases. With V trimmed by 1 base and J by 5 bases, 10 bases remained unmatched. The CDR3 contains 18 residues. The germline gives CDR1 SGHAT, CDR2 FQDESV (reference sequence). Written as DNA, the CDR3 is TGTGCCAGCAGCTTAGGCCCCTGGGCTAGCGGGGGGAACAATGAGCAGTTCTTC. This encodes CASSLGPWASGGNNEQFF.

The chain is built from TRBV6-2 or TRBV6-3 and TRBJ2-1; the D is unclear. This CDR3 spans 13 amino acids. CDR1 is MNHEY and CDR2 is SVGEGT in the germline V gene. V was trimmed by 0 bases and J by 4 bases, leaving 4 bases between them. The CDR3, as DNA: TGTGCCAGCAGTTACTCAGGTTACAATGAGCAGTTCTTC. Translating gives CASSYSGYNEQFF.

This clonotype was seen at least ten times. V is TRBV27 and J is TRBJ1-2, with TRBD1 as a possible D gene (5 bases). This CDR3 has 17 residues. V lost 2 bases and J 2 bases, leaving 18 bases between the germline ends. Germline CDR1 MNHEY, CDR2 SMNVEV (reference sequence). The CDR3 DNA sequence: TGTGCCAGCAGTTTAAGGGGTTCAGGAGGGTTCAACTATGGCTACACCTTC. It translates to CASSLRGSGGFNYGYTF.

The chain employs TRBV12-3 or TRBV12-4 and TRBJ2-5, with D maybe TRBD2 (6 bases). This CDR3 has 15 residues. V was pared by 7 bases and J by 1 base, with 16 bases between. The CDR3 sequence: CASTQGRTAQETQYF. The CDR3 DNA reads TGTGCCAGCACCCAAGGGAGGACGGCCCAAGAGACCCAGTACTTC.

V is TRBV10-2 and J is TRBJ1-5; 8 nucleotides agree with TRBD1. This CDR3 has 13 residues. Per the germline V gene, CDR1 is WSHSY and CDR2 is SAAADI. V dropped 8 bases and J dropped 4; count of bases not matched to a gene: 4. CDR3 nucleotides: TGCGCCAGCTCCGGGACAGGAAATCAGCCCCAGCATTTT. Its translation: CASSGTGNQPQHF.

Concerning this clonotype: It is likely a read error, because the conserved phenylalanine at the end of the CDR3 is missing. The DNA is left out, because the CDR3 cannot be placed on it with certainty; the CDR3 is given as TCRdb lists it. V is TRBV7-6 and J is TRBJ2-4; TRBD2, the table's D call, was not compared with the DNA. CDR1 is SGHVS and CDR2 is FNYEAQ in the germline V gene. The CDR3 adds up to 8 amino acids, both ends counted. CDR3 sequence reads: CASRPTSG.

The J gene is TRBJ2-1, the V gene TRBV28; 10 bases map to TRBD1. Germline V gene data show CDR1 as MDHEN and CDR2 as SYDVKM. J lost 12 bases, V lost 4 bases, and 18 bases had no gene match. CDR3 length: 17 residues. The CDR3 sequence: CASSYPGQGGLRYRQFF. For the CDR3, the DNA is TGTGCCAGCAGTTACCCAGGACAGGGGGGCTTAAGGTATAGGCAGTTCTTC.

The V gene is TRBV10-3, the J gene TRBJ2-3; no definite D call. The CDR3 runs to 13 residues. Trimming removed 10 bases at V and 2 bases at J, with 13 bases between. Germline V gene data show CDR1 as ENHRY and CDR2 as SYGVKD. Here the CDR3 reads CATASGDTDTQYF. The CDR3, as DNA: TGTGCCACCGCTAGTGGGGACACAGATACGCAGTATTTT.

By share of the sample, this clonotype is medium-sized. This chain links TRBV28 with TRBJ2-3; D is tentatively TRBD1 or TRBD2 (5 bases each). The CDR3 has 15 amino acids. Trimming took off 3 bases at V and 2 bases at J, with 12 bases between the two ends. Looked up from germline, CDR1 is MDHEN and CDR2 is SYDVKM. CDR3 in DNA: TGTGCCAGCAGTTTGGGACGGATTCTCACAGATACGCAGTATTTT. This sequence encodes CASSLGRILTDTQYF.

As concerns this clonotype: One end of the junction varies from germline; a read error may be responsible. The rearrangement links TRBV7-2 to TRBJ1-6, with 7 bases fitting TRBD1. Germline values: CDR1 SGHTA, CDR2 FQGNSA. This CDR3 is built from 15 residues. The CDR3 here is CASSSQAGQNSPLHF. The DNA of the CDR3 is TGTGCCAGCAGTTCACAGGCGGGACAGAATTCACCCCTCCACTTC.

This clonotype was recorded many times. The chain couples TRBV27 to TRBJ1-6; 9 nucleotides match TRBD1. CDR3 length: 15 amino acids. After removal of 6 bases from V and 10 bases from J, the junction contained 10 bases not matched to a gene. Germline V CDR1 and CDR2: MNHEY, SMNVEV (reference sequence). CDR3 loop: CASSRGTGTHSPLHF. CDR3 DNA: TGTGCCAGCAGCCGGGGGACAGGGACACACTCACCCCTCCACTTT.

The rearrangement links TRBV6-2 or TRBV6-3 to TRBJ2-3, with TRBD2 matching over 8 bases. The CDR3 loop spans 13 amino acids. J was trimmed by 5 bases and V by 8 bases; bases with no gene match: 6. CDR1 is MNHEY, CDR2 SVGEGT, per germline. Here the CDR3 reads CASREGVEDTQYF. CDR3 DNA sequence: TGTGCCAGCCGGGAGGGGGTGGAAGATACGCAGTATTTT.

This clonotype was found a few times. The chain uses TRBV5-4 and TRBJ2-5, with TRBD2 matching 8 bases. The last part of the DNA fits TRBJ2-7 better; the J call may be wrong. Germline V gene sequence: CDR1 SGHNT, CDR2 YYREEE (reference sequence). The CDR3 totals 15 residues. The CDR3 sequence: CASSLVAGTSYEQYF. For the CDR3, the DNA is TGTGCCAGCAGCTTGGTAGCGGGGACCTCCTACGAGCAGTACTTC.

This clonotype is medium-sized. A much larger clone is a single base away; this may be a read error. The chain couples TRBV7-9 to TRBJ2-1; 9 positions agree with TRBD1. The end of the DNA aligns better with TRBJ2-7, so the J call may be wrong. This CDR3 is built from 15 residues. CDR1 and CDR2 (germline): SEHNR, FQNEAQ (reference sequence). CDR3 nucleotides: TGTGCCAGCAGCTTCCGGGACAGGGCCTACAATGAGCAGTACTTC. Its protein product is CASSFRDRAYNEQYF.

In regard to this clonotype: One end of the junction is discordant with germline, which a read error may explain. The chain employs TRBV7-2 and TRBJ2-3, with D uncertain. The CDR3 runs 15 residues. CDR1 is SGHTA, CDR2 FQGNSA, per germline. The CDR3 nucleotides are TGTGTCAGCAGCGCAAGGCCCTTAAGGACAGATACGCAGTATTTT. Its translation is CVSSARPLRTDTQYF. Variable domain in full (rest from reference TRBV7-2 and TRBJ2-3): GAGVSQSPSNKVTEKGKDVELRCDPISGHTALYWYRQSLGQGLEFLIYFQGNSAPDKSGLPSDRFSAERTGGSVSTLTIQRTQQEDSAVYLCVSSARPLRTDTQYFGPGTRLTVL.

CDR3 DNA sequence: TGTGCCAGCAGGGGATCTGGGGCCAACGTCCTGACTTTC. It encodes CASRGSGANVLTF. The rearrangement links TRBV12-3 or TRBV12-4 to TRBJ2-6; unclear D gene. V lost 6 bases and J lost 1, with 4 bases in between. The CDR3 totals 13 residues.

The V and J genes are TRBV27 and TRBJ2-3, with 8 bases that match TRBD1. The trim removed 7 bases at V and 1 base at J, leaving 10 bases unmatched. The germline gives CDR1 MNHEY, CDR2 SMNVEV (reference sequence). The CDR3 covers 16 residues. The CDR3 loop reads CASTPADRVRTDTQYF. CDR3 nucleotides: TGTGCCAGCACCCCCGCGGACAGGGTTCGCACAGATACGCAGTATTTT.

V gene TRBV6-9 combines with J gene TRBJ2-1, with 10 bases aligning to TRBD1. The J call may be wrong; the DNA end is better matched by TRBJ2-5. CDR1 and CDR2 (germline): MNHGY, SVAAGI. CDR3 size: 14 residues. CDR3 nucleotides: TGTGCCAGCAGTTACAGGACAGGGGGGGAGACCCAGTACTTC. Encoded protein: CASSYRTGGETQYF.

V and J are TRBV28 and TRBJ2-6; 8 positions agree with TRBD1. J gave up 2 bases and V 6 bases, and 3 bases lay outside the gene matches. CDR3 length: 15 amino acids. Germline V gene lookup returns CDR1 MDHEN and CDR2 SYDVKM. The CDR3 DNA sequence: TGTGCCAGCAGCTCAGGGGGCGCTGGGGCCAACGTCCTGACTTTC. Encoded protein: CASSSGGAGANVLTF.

The J gene is TRBJ2-1, the V gene TRBV10-3, with a possible D match to TRBD2 (5 bases). CDR1 is ENHRY and CDR2 is SYGVKD in the germline V gene. The CDR3 sequence is 14 residues long. V shed 8 bases and J shed 7 bases, with 18 bases lying between them. CDR3 coding DNA: TGTGCCATCCGCCTAGCTTTAACTGGGAATGAGCAGTTCTTC. Translation: CAIRLALTGNEQFF.

This clonotype was recorded once. The chain recombines TRBV11-2 with TRBJ2-7, with 10 positions matching TRBD2. J lost 9 bases, V lost 5 bases, and 19 bases had no gene match. This CDR3 is 17 amino acids long. Germline assignment: CDR1 SGHAT and CDR2 FQNNGV. CDR3 amino acids: CASSRRTSGPSTDTQYF. The CDR3 DNA is TGTGCCAGCAGCCGCCGGACTAGCGGCCCAAGCACAGATACGCAGTACTTC.

The rearrangement links TRBV2 to TRBJ2-1, with D maybe TRBD1 (7 bases). The CDR3 extends over 12 amino acids. The ends were cut back, 8 bases at V and 10 bases at J, with 15 bases in the middle. Germline V gene lookup returns CDR1 SNHLY and CDR2 FYNNEI. In DNA, the CDR3 is TGTGCCAGCGTGCGGGACAGCTACGAGCAGTTCTTC. This codes for CASVRDSYEQFF.

This clonotype has just a few counts. This chain uses TRBV6-7 with TRBJ2-7; 13 positions match TRBD2. TRBV6-7 is given ORF status, its function remaining uncertain. The V and J ends lost 2 bases and 0 bases, in that order; junction bases with no gene match: 4. The CDR3 runs to 17 residues. The CDR3 here is CASSYKGTSGNSYEQYF. DNA for the CDR3: TGTGCCAGCAGTTACAAAGGGACTAGCGGGAACTCCTACGAGCAGTACTTC.

The J gene is TRBJ2-5, the V gene TRBV7-6; 10 nucleotides line up with TRBD2. This CDR3 contains 17 residues. Germline trimming cut 3 bases from V and 5 bases from J; bases unmatched to any gene: 12. Germline-derived CDR1 and CDR2 are SGHVS and FNYEAQ. CDR3 loop: CASSFSGTSEPWETQYF. CDR3 DNA sequence: TGTGCCAGCAGCTTTTCCGGGACTAGCGAGCCTTGGGAGACCCAGTACTTC.

The chain employs TRBV7-9 and TRBJ2-7; 12 bases are a match to TRBD1. With the DNA end fitting TRBJ2-1 better, the J assignment may be wrong. Germline V gene lookup returns CDR1 SEHNR and CDR2 FQNEAQ (reference sequence). The CDR3 sequence is 15 residues long. CDR3 loop: CASSPRDRGQDEQFF. CDR3 nucleotides: TGTGCCAGCAGCCCCCGGGACAGGGGGCAGGATGAGCAGTTCTTC.